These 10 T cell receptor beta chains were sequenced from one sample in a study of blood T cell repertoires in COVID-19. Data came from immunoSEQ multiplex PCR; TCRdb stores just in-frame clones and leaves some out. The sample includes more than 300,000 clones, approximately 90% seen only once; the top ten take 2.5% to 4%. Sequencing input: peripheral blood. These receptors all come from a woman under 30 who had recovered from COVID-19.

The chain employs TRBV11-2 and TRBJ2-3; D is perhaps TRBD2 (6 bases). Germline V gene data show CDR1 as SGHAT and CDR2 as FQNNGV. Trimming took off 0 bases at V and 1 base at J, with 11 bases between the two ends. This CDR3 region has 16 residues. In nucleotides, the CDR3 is TGTGCCAGCAGCTTAGACGGCGGGATCGGCACAGATACGCAGTATTTT. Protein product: CASSLDGGIGTDTQYF.

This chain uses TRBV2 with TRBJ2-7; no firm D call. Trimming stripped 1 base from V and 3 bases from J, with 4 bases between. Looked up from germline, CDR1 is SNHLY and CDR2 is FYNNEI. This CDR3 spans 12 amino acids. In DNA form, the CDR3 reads TGTGCCAGCAGTGAAGACTTCTACGAGCAGTACGTC. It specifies CASSEDFYEQYV.

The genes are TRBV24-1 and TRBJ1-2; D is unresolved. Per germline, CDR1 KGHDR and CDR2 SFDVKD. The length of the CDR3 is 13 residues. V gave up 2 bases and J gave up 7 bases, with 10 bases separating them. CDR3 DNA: TGTGCCACCAGTGATTCATATCGGGGTGGCTACACCTTC. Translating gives CATSDSYRGGYTF.

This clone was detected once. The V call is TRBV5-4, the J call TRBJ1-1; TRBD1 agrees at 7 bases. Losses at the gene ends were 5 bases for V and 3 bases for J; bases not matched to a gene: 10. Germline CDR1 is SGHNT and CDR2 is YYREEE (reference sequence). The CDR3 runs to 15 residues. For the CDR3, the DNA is TGTGCCAGCAGAGAGACCGGGACAGTACACACTGAAGCTTTCTTT. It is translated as CASRETGTVHTEAFF. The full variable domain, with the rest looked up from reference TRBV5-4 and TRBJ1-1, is ETGVTQSPTHLIKTRGQQVTLRCSSQSGHNTVSWYQQALGQGPQFIFQYYREEENGRGNFPPRFSGLQFPNYSSELNVNALELDDSALYLCASRETGTVHTEAFFGQGTRLTVV.

The CDR3 coding sequence is TGTGCCAGCACCAATTCCAGGTTTGGGCAATTTATCCAGCATTTT. Translating gives CASTNSRFGQFIQHF. V and J are TRBV6-5 and TRBJ1-5; D is unresolved. With 7 bases removed from V and 12 bases from J, the gap between germline ends came to 25 bases. The CDR3 loop spans 15 amino acids. Germline-derived CDR1 and CDR2 are MNHEY and SVGAGI.

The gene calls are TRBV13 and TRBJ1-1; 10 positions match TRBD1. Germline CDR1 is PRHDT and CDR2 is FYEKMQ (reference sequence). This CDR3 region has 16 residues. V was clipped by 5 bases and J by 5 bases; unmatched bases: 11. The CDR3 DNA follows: TGTGCCAGCAGCACCCGACAGGGGGCAGGATGGACTGAAGCTTTCTTT. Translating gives CASSTRQGAGWTEAFF.

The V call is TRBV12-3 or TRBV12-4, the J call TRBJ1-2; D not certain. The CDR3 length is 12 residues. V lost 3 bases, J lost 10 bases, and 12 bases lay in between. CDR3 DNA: TGTGCCAGCAGTTTGTCCCTTACATCCTACACCTTC. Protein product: CASSLSLTSYTF.

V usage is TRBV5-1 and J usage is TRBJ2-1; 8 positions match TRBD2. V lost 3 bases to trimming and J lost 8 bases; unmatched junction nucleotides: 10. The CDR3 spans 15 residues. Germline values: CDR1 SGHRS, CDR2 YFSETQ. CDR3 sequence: CASSSGTRIRDEQFF. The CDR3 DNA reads TGCGCCAGCAGCTCCGGGACTAGAATTCGTGATGAGCAGTTCTTC.

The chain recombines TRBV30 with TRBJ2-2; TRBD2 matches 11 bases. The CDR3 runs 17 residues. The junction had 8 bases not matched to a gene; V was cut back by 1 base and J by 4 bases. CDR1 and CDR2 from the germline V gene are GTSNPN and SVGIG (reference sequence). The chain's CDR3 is CAWSDPRLAGRTGELFF. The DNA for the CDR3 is TGTGCCTGGAGTGACCCGCGACTAGCGGGACGCACCGGGGAGCTGTTTTTT. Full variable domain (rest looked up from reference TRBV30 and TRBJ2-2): SQTIHQWPATLVQPVGSPLSLECTVEGTSNPNLYWYRQAAGRGLQLLFYSVGIGQISSEVPQNLSASRPQDRQFILSSKKLLLSDSGFYLCAWSDPRLAGRTGELFFGEGSRLTVL.

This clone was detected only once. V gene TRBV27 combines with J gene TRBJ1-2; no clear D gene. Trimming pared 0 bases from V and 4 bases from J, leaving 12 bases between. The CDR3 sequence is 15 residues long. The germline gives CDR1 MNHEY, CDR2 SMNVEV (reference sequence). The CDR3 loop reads CASSLSVSMSYGYTF. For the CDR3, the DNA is TGTGCCAGCAGTTTATCAGTGAGCATGAGCTATGGCTACACCTTC.